One and the same sample provided the 9 T cell receptor beta chains below, sequenced in a study of cytomegalovirus exposure and HLA in healthy donors. This PCR relied on a set of 60 Vbeta primers and 13 Jbeta primers. The assay was immunoSEQ multiplex PCR, and TCRdb's table has in-frame clones only and misses some. The sample consists of some 170,000 clones, about 80% of them appearing once. Sequencing was done on a sample of PBMCs. Every receptor here comes from a woman in her fifties or sixties in good health and CMV-seropositive.

The chain uses TRBV27 and TRBJ1-1; weak D call: TRBD1 (6 bases). Between the trimmed V and J ends, which lost 8 bases and 2 bases, there was a span of 15 bases. Germline V lookup: CDR1 MNHEY, CDR2 SMNVEV (reference sequence). The CDR3 has 14 amino acids. The CDR3 sequence: CASVRLTGNTEAFF. The CDR3 DNA sequence: TGTGCCAGCGTTCGCTTGACAGGAAACACTGAAGCTTTCTTT.

This chain connects TRBV5-6 to TRBJ1-3; tentatively, D is TRBD1 (6 bases). CDR1 is SGHDT and CDR2 is YYEEEE in the germline V gene. The CDR3 sequence is 16 residues long. V dropped 7 bases and J dropped 4 bases, with 21 bases sitting between them. The CDR3 region has the DNA TGTGCCAGCCAACAGGGTACAAAATCTTCAGGAAACACCATATATTTT. It codes for CASQQGTKSSGNTIYF.

This chain connects TRBV10-3 to TRBJ2-5; 16 positions match TRBD2. The germline CDR1 and CDR2 sequences are ENHRY and SYGVKD. V trimming: 6 bases; J trimming: 4 bases; junction bases outside the gene matches: 8. This CDR3 is built from 17 residues. CDR3 loop: CAISRGTSGGALETQYF. Written as DNA, the CDR3 is TGTGCCATCAGCCGCGGGACTAGCGGGGGGGCGTTAGAGACCCAGTACTTC.

The chain has TRBV5-1 and TRBJ2-2, with D possibly matching TRBD2 (7 bases). The germline V gene encodes CDR1 SGHRS and CDR2 YFSETQ. CDR3 length: 16 amino acids. Trimming pared 3 bases from V and 3 bases from J, leaving 15 bases between. In DNA form, the CDR3 reads TGCGCCAGCAGCTGGGGGGGGGCGCTGGACACCGGGGAGCTGTTTTTT. As protein: CASSWGGALDTGELFF.

V and J are TRBV18 and TRBJ1-4, with TRBD1 matching 8 bases. The junction had 7 bases not matched to a gene; V was cut back by 4 bases and J by 6 bases. The CDR3 has 15 residues. CDR1 is KGHSH, CDR2 LQKENI, per germline. The CDR3 spells CASSRGQVLDEKLFF. The CDR3 coding sequence is TGTGCCAGCTCACGGGGACAGGTGCTTGATGAAAAACTGTTTTTT.

The V call is TRBV4-1, the J call TRBJ2-7; D remains ambiguous. Trimming shortened V by 1 base and J by 5 bases, and 12 bases separated the two germline ends. The CDR3 runs to 14 residues. The germline V gene encodes CDR1 MGHRA and CDR2 YSYEKL. CDR3 in amino acids: CASSQGRTLDEQYF. The CDR3 DNA sequence: TGCGCCAGCAGCCAAGGCAGAACCCTGGACGAGCAGTACTTC.

In this sample, this clone turned up a few times. The chain couples TRBV30 to TRBJ2-1, with 9 bases that match TRBD2. The CDR3 totals 16 residues. In germline, CDR1 is GTSNPN, CDR2 SVGIG (reference sequence). V shed 2 bases and J 6 bases; nucleotides not matched to a gene: 11. The CDR3 coding sequence is TGTGCCTGGAGTCCCCCAGGGGCGGGAGGGCTCAATGAGCAGTTCTTC. It encodes CAWSPPGAGGLNEQFF.

This clone was recorded only once. CDR3 sequence reads: CAWSVSTRDYGYTF. The DNA of the CDR3 is TGTGCCTGGAGTGTAAGTACGCGGGACTATGGCTACACCTTC. The V gene is TRBV30, the J gene TRBJ1-2, with no clear D. The CDR3 totals 14 residues. Germline V gene lookup returns CDR1 GTSNPN and CDR2 SVGIG (reference sequence). Trimming took 0 bases from V and 3 from J, leaving 11 bases between them.

The V call is TRBV9, the J call TRBJ1-6; 8 bases are shared with TRBD1. The ends lost 2 bases at V and 7 bases at J; junction bases unmatched: 5. CDR3 length equals 15 residues. Germline CDR1 reads SGDLS; CDR2 reads YYNGEE. In DNA form, the CDR3 reads TGTGCCAGCAGCGTCGACAGGGGCCCCAATTCACCCCTCCACTTT. It is translated as CASSVDRGPNSPLHF.